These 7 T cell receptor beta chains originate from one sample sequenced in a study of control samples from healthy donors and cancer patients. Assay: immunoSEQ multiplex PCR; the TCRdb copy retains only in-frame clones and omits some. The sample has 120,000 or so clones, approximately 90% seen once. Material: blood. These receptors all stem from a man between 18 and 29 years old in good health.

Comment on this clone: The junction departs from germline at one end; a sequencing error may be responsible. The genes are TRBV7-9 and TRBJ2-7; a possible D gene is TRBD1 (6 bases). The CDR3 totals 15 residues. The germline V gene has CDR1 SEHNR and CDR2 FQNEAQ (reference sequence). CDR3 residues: CASSLGGDNSCEQYF. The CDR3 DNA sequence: TGTGCCAGCAGCTTAGGTGGGGACAACTCCTGCGAGCAGTACTTC.

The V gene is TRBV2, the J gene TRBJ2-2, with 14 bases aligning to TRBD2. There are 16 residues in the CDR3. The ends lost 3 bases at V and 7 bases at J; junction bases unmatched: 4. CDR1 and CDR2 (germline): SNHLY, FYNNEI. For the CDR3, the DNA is TGTGCCAGCAGTGAGACTAGCGGGGGGGGCAACGGGGAGCTGTTTTTT. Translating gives CASSETSGGGNGELFF.

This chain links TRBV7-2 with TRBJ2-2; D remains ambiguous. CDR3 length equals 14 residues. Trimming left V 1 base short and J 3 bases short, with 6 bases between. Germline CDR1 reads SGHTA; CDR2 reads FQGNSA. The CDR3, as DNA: TGTGCCAGCAGCTTAGGGCGAGACACCGGGGAGCTGTTTTTT. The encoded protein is CASSLGRDTGELFF.

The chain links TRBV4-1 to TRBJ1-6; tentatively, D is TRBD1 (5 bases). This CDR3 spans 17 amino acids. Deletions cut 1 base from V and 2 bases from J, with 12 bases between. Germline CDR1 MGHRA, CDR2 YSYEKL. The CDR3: CASSQASGGAYNSPLHF. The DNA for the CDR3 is TGCGCCAGCAGCCAAGCCTCGGGGGGGGCCTATAATTCACCCCTCCACTTT.

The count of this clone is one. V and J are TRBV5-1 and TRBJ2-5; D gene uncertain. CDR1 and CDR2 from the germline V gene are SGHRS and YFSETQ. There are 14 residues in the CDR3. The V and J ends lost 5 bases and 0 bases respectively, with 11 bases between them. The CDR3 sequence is CASRTHTYQETQYF. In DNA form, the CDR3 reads TGCGCCAGCAGAACTCACACGTACCAAGAGACCCAGTACTTC.

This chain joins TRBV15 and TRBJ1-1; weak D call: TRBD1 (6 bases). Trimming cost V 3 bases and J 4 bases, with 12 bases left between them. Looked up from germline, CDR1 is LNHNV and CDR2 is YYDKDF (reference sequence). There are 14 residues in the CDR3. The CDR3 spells CATSRTGAGTEAFF. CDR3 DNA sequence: TGTGCCACCAGCAGGACGGGGGCAGGCACTGAAGCTTTCTTT.

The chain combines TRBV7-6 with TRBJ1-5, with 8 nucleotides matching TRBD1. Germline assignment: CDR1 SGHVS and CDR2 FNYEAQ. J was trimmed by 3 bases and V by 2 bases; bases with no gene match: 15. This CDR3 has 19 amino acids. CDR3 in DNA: TGTGCCAGCAGCTTACGTTCTTCGGACAGGGAAGAACTCAATCAGCCCCAGCATTTT. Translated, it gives CASSLRSSDREELNQPQHF.